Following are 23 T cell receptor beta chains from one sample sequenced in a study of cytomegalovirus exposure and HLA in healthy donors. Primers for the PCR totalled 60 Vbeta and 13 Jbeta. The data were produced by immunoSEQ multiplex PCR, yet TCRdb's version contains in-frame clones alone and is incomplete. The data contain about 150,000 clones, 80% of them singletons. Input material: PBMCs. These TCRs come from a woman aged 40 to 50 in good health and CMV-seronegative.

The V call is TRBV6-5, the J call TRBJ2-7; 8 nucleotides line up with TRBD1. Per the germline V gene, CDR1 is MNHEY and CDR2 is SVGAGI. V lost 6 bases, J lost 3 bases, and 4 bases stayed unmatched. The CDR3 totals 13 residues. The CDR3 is CASRKQGVYEQYF. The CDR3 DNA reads TGTGCCAGCAGGAAACAGGGGGTCTACGAGCAGTACTTC.

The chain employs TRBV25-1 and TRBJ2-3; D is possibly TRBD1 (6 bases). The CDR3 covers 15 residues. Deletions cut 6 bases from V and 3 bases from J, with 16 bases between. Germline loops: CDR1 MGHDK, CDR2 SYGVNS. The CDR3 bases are TGTGCCAGCAGCGTCAGGGGCCGCGGGACAGATACGCAGTATTTT. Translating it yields CASSVRGRGTDTQYF.

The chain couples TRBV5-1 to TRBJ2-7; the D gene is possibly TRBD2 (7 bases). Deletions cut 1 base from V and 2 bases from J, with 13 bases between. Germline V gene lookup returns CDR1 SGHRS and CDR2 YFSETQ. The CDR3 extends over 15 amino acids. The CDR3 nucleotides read TGCGCCAGCAGCTTGAACGGGGGGCCAGCCTACGAGCAGTACTTC. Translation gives CASSLNGGPAYEQYF.

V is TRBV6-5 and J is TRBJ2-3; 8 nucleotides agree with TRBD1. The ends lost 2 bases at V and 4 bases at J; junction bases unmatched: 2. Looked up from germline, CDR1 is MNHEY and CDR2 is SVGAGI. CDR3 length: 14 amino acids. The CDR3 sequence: CASSYDRGADTQYF. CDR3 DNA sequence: TGTGCCAGCAGTTACGACAGGGGTGCAGATACGCAGTATTTT.

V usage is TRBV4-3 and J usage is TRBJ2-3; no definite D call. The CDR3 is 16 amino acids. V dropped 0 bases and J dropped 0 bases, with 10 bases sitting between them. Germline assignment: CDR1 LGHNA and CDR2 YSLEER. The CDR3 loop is CASSQDLKTSTDTQYF. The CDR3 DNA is TGCGCCAGCAGCCAAGATCTCAAAACTAGCACAGATACGCAGTATTTT.

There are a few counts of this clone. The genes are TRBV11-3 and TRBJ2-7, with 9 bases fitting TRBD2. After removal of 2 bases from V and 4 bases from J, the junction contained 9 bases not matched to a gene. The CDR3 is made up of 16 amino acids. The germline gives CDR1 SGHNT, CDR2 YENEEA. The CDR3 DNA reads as TGTGCCAGCAGCTTACGGCGGGGGGGTCCCTTTTACGAGCAGTACTTC. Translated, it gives CASSLRRGGPFYEQYF. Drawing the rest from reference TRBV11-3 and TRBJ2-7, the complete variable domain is EAGVVQSPRYKIIEKKQPVAFWCNPISGHNTLYWYLQNLGQGPELLIRYENEEAVDDSQLPKDRFSAERLKGVDSTLKIQPAELGDSAVYLCASSLRRGGPFYEQYFGPGTRLTVT.

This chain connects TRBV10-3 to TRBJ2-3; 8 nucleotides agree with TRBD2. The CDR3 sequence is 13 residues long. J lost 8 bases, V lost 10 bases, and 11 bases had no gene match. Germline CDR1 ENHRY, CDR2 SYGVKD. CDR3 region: CASDSGVRGTQYF. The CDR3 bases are TGTGCCAGCGATAGCGGGGTCCGGGGTACGCAGTATTTT.

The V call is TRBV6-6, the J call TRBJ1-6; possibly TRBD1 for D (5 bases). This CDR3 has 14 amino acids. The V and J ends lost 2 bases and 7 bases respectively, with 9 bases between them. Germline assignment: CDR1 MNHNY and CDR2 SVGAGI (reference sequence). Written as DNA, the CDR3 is TGTGCCAGCAGTTACGGGCAGGGCAATTCACCCCTCCACTTT. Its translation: CASSYGQGNSPLHF.

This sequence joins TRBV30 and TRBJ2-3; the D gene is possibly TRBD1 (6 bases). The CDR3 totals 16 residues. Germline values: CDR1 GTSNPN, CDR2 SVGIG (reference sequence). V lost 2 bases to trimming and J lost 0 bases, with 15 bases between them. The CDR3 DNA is TGTGCCTGGAGTTTTCAAACAGGGTCTAGCACAGATACGCAGTATTTT. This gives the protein CAWSFQTGSSTDTQYF.

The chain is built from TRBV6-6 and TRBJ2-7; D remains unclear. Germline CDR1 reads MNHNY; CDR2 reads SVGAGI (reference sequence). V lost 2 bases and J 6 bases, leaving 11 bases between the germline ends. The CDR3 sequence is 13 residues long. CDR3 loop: CASSYGERGEQYF. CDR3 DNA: TGTGCCAGCAGTTACGGTGAGCGAGGCGAGCAGTACTTC.

CDR3 nucleotide sequence: TGTGCCAGCAGCTTAAGGTCGACTGCTAGCACAGATACGCAGTATTTT. Protein sequence: CASSLRSTASTDTQYF. J is TRBJ2-3 and V is TRBV13, with D unresolved. The CDR3 runs to 16 residues. V lost 2 bases to trimming and J lost 0 bases, with 12 bases between them. CDR1 PRHDT and CDR2 FYEKMQ come from the germline V gene (reference sequence).

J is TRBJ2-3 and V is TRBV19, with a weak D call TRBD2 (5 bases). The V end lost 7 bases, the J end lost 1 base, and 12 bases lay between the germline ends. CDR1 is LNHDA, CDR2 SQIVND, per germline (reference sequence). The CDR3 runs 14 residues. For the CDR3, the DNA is TGTGCCAGTACCGAAGAGGGAGGCACAGATACGCAGTATTTT. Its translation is CASTEEGGTDTQYF.

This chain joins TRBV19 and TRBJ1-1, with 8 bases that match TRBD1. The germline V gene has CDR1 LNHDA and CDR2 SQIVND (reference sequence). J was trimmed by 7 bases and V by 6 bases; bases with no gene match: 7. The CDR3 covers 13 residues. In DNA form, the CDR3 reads TGTGCCAGTAGGGGACAGGCGCCGTATGAAGCTTTCTTT. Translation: CASRGQAPYEAFF. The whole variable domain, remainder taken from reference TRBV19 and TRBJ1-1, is DGGITQSPKYLFRKEGQNVTLSCEQNLNHDAMYWYRQDPGQGLRLIYYSQIVNDFQKGDIAEGYSVSREKKESFPLTVTSAQKNPTAFYLCASRGQAPYEAFFGQGTRLTVV.

The CDR3 region has the DNA TGTGCCAGCAGTCCAGGATCAAGCTCCTATAATTCACCCCTCCACTTT. Translated, it gives CASSPGSSSYNSPLHF. The gene calls are TRBV27 and TRBJ1-6; the D is unclear. V was trimmed by 5 bases and J by 0 bases, leaving 11 bases between them. Germline V gene data show CDR1 as MNHEY and CDR2 as SMNVEV (reference sequence). The CDR3 is 16 amino acids.

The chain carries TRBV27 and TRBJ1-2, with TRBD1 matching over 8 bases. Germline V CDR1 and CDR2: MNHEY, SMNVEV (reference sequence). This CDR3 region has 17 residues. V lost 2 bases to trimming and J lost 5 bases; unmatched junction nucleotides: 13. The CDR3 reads CASSLEAGGTVGYGYTF. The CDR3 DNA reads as TGTGCCAGCAGTTTAGAGGCAGGGGGCACTGTGGGATATGGCTACACCTTC.

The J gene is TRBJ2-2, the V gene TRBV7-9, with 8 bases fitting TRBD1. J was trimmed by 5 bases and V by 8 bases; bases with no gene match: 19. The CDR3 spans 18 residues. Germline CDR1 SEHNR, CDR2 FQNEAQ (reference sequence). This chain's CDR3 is CASALRIGTGGRTGELFF. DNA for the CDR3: TGTGCCAGCGCCCTAAGGATCGGGACAGGCGGAAGGACCGGGGAGCTGTTTTTT.

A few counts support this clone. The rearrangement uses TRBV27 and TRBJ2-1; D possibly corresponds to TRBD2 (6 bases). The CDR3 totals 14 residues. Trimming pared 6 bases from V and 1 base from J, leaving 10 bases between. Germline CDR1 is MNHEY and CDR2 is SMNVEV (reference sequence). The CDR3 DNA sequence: TGTGCCAGCAGCCTCGGGACTTCCTACAATGAGCAGTTCTTC. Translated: CASSLGTSYNEQFF.

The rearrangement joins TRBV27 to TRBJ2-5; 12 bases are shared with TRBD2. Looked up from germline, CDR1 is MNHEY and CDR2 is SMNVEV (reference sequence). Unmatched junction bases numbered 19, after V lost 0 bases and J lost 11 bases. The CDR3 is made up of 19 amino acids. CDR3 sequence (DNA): TGTGCCAGCAGTTTATCAGCACTAGCGGGAGGCCCGGGTGTGGAAGAGCAGTACTTC. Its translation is CASSLSALAGGPGVEEQYF.

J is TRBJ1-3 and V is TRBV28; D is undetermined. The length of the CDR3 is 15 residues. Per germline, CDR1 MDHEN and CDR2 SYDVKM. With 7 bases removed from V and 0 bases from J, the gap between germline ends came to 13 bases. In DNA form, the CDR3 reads TGTGCCAGCACCCTCATAAAGAGCTCTGGAAACACCATATATTTT. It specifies CASTLIKSSGNTIYF.

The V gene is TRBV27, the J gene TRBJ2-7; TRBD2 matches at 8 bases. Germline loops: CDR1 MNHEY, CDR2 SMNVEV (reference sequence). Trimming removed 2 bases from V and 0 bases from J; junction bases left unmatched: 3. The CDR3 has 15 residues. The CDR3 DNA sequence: TGTGCCAGCAGTTTAAGGACTAGCTCCTCCTACGAGCAGTACTTC. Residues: CASSLRTSSSYEQYF.

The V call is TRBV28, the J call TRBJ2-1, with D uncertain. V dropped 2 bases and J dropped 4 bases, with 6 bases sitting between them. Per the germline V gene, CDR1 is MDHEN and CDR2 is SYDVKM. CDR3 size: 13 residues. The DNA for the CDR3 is TGTGCCAGCAGTTTACAAATTTACAATGAGCAGTTCTTC. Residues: CASSLQIYNEQFF.

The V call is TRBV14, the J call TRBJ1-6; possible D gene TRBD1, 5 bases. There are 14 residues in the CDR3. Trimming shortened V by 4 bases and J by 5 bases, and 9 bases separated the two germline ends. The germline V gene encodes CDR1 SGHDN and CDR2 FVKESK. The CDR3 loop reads CASSPRQNNSPLHF. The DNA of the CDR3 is TGTGCCAGCAGCCCCCGACAGAATAATTCACCCCTCCACTTT.

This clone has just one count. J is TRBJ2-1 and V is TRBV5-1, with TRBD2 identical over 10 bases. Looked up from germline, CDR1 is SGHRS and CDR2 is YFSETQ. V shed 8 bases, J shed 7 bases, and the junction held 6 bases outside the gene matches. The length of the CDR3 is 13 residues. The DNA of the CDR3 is TGCGCCAGTGAGCGGGGGGGTGGAAATGAGCAGTTCTTC. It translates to CASERGGGNEQFF.